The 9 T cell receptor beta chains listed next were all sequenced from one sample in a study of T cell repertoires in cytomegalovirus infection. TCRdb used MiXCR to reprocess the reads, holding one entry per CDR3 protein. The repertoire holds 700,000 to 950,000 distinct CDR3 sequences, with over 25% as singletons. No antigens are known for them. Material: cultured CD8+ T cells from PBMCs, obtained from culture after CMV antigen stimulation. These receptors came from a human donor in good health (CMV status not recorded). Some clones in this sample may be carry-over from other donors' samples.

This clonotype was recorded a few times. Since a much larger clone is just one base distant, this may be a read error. The CDR3 loop is CASSRTSWETQYF. The CDR3 DNA is TGTGCCAGCAGTCGGACTAGCTGGGAGACCCAGTACTTC. The genes are TRBV27 and TRBJ2-5, with 8 bases matching TRBD2. Per the germline V gene, CDR1 is MNHEY and CDR2 is SMNVEV (reference sequence). This CDR3 spans 13 amino acids. Trimming at V came to 5 bases and at J to 5 bases, leaving 4 bases not matched to a gene.

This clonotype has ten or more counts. The CDR3 DNA reads TGTGCCAGCAGACAGGGGCTGCCGTCCTACGAGCAGTACGTC. As protein: CASRQGLPSYEQYV. V gene TRBV6-2 or TRBV6-3 combines with J gene TRBJ2-7, with TRBD1 matching over 7 bases. V trimming: 6 bases; J trimming: 1 base; junction bases outside the gene matches: 6. CDR1 is MNHEY, CDR2 SVGEGT, per germline. The CDR3 is 14 amino acids.

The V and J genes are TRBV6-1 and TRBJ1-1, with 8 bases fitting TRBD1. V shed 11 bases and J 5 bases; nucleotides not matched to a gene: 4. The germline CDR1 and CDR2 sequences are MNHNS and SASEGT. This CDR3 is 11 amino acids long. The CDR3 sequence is CAVDRVTEAFF. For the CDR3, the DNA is TGTGCCGTGGACAGGGTGACTGAAGCTTTCTTT.

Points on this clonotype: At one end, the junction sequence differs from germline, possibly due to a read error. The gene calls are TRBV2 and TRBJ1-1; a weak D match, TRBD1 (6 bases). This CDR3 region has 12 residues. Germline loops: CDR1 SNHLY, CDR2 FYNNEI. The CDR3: CTSHQTGTEAFF. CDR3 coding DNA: TGTACCAGCCATCAAACAGGGACTGAAGCTTTCTTT.

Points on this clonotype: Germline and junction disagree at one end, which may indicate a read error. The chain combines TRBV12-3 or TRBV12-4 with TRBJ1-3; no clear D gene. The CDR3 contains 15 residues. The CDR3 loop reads CVSRSTGRSGNTIYF. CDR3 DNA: TGTGTCAGCAGATCCACCGGGAGAAGCGGAAACACCATATATTTT.

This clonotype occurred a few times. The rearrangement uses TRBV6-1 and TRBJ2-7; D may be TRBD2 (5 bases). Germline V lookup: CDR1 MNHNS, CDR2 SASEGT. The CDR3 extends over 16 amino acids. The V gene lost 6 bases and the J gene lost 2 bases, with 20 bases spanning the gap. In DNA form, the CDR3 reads TGTGCCAGCAGCTCGCCGGTGGAGGTGGGGACCTACGAGCAGTACTTC. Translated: CASSSPVEVGTYEQYF.

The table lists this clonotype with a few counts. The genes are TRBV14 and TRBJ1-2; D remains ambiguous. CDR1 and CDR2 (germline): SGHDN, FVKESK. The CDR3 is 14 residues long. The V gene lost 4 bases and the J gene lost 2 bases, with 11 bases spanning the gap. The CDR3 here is CASSLRDRNYGYTF. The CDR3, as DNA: TGTGCCAGCAGCCTTAGAGACCGAAACTATGGCTACACCTTC.

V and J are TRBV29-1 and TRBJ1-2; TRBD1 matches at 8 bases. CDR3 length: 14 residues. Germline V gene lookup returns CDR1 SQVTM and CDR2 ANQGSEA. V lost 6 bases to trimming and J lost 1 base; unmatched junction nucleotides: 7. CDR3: CSVMDRALNYGYTF. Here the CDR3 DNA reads TGCAGCGTGATGGACAGGGCCCTTAACTATGGCTACACCTTC.

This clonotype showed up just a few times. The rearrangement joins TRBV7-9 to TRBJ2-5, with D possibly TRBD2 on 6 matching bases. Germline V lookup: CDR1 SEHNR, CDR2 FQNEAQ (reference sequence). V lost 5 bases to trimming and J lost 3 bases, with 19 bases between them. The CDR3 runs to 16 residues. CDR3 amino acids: CASSLVGLSGEETQYF. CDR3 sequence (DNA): TGTGCCAGCAGCCTGGTCGGACTATCCGGTGAAGAGACCCAGTACTTC.